These 3 T cell receptor beta chains were sequenced from one sample in a study of blood T cell repertoires in COVID-19. Data came from immunoSEQ multiplex PCR; TCRdb stores just in-frame clones and leaves some out. The repertoire holds 160,000 or so clones, with roughly 90% as singletons. Sequenced input: peripheral blood. These receptor sequences come from a man aged 60 to 69 with active or convalescent COVID-19.

The rearrangement links TRBV3-1 (or the pseudogene TRBV3-2) to TRBJ2-3; 10 positions match TRBD2. V was clipped by 4 bases and J by 4 bases; unmatched bases: 8. CDR3 size: 16 residues. The V gene's germline CDR1 is LGHDT and CDR2 YNNKEL (reference sequence). The CDR3 spells CASSRPSGRGADTQYF. The CDR3 nucleotides read TGTGCCAGCAGCCGCCCTAGCGGGAGAGGGGCAGATACGCAGTATTTT.

The V and J genes are TRBV5-4 and TRBJ1-2; 8 positions agree with TRBD1. V gave up 4 bases and J gave up 0 bases; unmatched junction bases: 2. CDR1 and CDR2 (germline): SGHNT, YYREEE (reference sequence). The CDR3 covers 14 residues. The CDR3 loop reads CASSPDRANYGYTF. CDR3 DNA: TGTGCCAGCAGCCCGGACAGGGCTAACTATGGCTACACCTTC.

The chain recombines TRBV7-2 with TRBJ1-1; D is perhaps TRBD1 (6 bases). Per germline, CDR1 SGHTA and CDR2 FQGNSA. V lost 6 bases and J lost 3, with 17 bases in between. This CDR3 contains 15 residues. The CDR3 loop is CASRRVQGPYTEAFF. In DNA form, the CDR3 reads TGTGCCAGCAGACGCGTACAGGGCCCATACACTGAAGCTTTCTTT.